These 24 T cell receptor beta chains were sequenced from one sample in a study of T-cell reconstitution after alpha-beta-depleted transplantation in children. For TCRbeta, the library was prepared with unique molecular identifiers. TCRdb re-called the PCR reads through MiXCR, storing one row per CDR3 protein. This sample yields a few hundred thousand distinct CDR3 sequences, of which around 27% are seen a single time; around a third belongs to the top ten. The sample was PBMCs, taken before TCRalphabeta/CD19-depleted stem cell transplant. The receptors originated from a boy under three years old with Wiskott-Aldrich syndrome, due to receive a stem cell transplant.

This clonotype has a count of ten or more. The gene calls are TRBV5-1 and TRBJ1-1; TRBD1 matches at 8 bases. V dropped 2 bases and J dropped 0; count of bases not matched to a gene: 0. This CDR3 is 14 amino acids long. CDR1 and CDR2 from the germline V gene are SGHRS and YFSETQ. CDR3: CASSLQGVNTEAFF. Here the CDR3 DNA reads TGCGCCAGCAGCTTACAGGGGGTGAACACTGAAGCTTTCTTT.

The V call is TRBV5-1, the J call TRBJ1-1; TRBD1 matches at 7 bases. The V gene's germline CDR1 is SGHRS and CDR2 YFSETQ. With V trimmed by 0 bases and J by 3 bases, 2 bases remained unmatched. The CDR3 extends over 14 amino acids. The CDR3 spells CASSLDRGYTEAFF. As DNA, the CDR3 is TGCGCCAGCAGCTTGGACAGGGGTTACACTGAAGCTTTCTTT. The variable domain in full, completed from reference TRBV5-1 and TRBJ1-1, reads KAGVTQTPRYLIKTRGQQVTLSCSPISGHRSVSWYQQTPGQGLQFLFEYFSETQRNKGNFPGRFSGRQFSNSRSEMNVSTLELGDSALYLCASSLDRGYTEAFFGQGTRLTVV.

The rearrangement joins TRBV5-5 to TRBJ2-3, with TRBD1 matching 9 bases. J gave up 4 bases and V 4 bases, and 4 bases lay outside the gene matches. The V gene's germline CDR1 is SGHKS and CDR2 YYEKEE (reference sequence). This CDR3 comprises 14 residues. Written as DNA, the CDR3 is TGTGCCAGCAGCCCCTGGGACAGGGCAGATACGCAGTATTTT. It yields the protein CASSPWDRADTQYF.

The chain has TRBV12-3 or TRBV12-4 and TRBJ1-2, with D tentatively TRBD1 (6 bases). With 2 bases removed from V and 8 bases from J, the gap between germline ends came to 12 bases. This CDR3 has 13 amino acids. The CDR3 nucleotides are TGTGCCAGCAGTTTATTGAGGGGGGAAGGCTACACCTTC. Amino acids: CASSLLRGEGYTF.

This clonotype was observed a few times. This chain links TRBV11-3 with TRBJ2-7; no clear D gene. Trimming stripped 3 bases from V and 0 bases from J, with 6 bases between. The CDR3 is 13 amino acids. Germline CDR1 reads SGHNT; CDR2 reads YENEEA. The CDR3 is CASSFGYSYEQYF. CDR3 DNA: TGTGCCAGCAGCTTTGGCTACTCCTACGAGCAGTACTTC. Supplemented by reference TRBV11-3 and TRBJ2-7, the full variable domain reads EAGVVQSPRYKIIEKKQPVAFWCNPISGHNTLYWYLQNLGQGPELLIRYENEEAVDDSQLPKDRFSAERLKGVDSTLKIQPAELGDSAVYLCASSFGYSYEQYFGPGTRLTVT.

This clonotype was counted between two and nine times. The rearrangement joins TRBV7-2 to TRBJ2-1; D gene uncertain. This CDR3 region has 17 residues. V gave up 1 base and J gave up 0 bases, with 13 bases separating them. Germline CDR1 SGHTA, CDR2 FQGNSA. CDR3 amino acids: CASSLGGGESSYNEQFF. The CDR3 DNA reads as TGTGCCAGCAGCTTAGGGGGTGGCGAGAGCTCCTACAATGAGCAGTTCTTC.

This clonotype was counted a few times. V and J are TRBV7-2 and TRBJ2-7, with TRBD1 matching over 8 bases. The CDR3 sequence is 15 residues long. With 5 bases clipped from V and 2 bases from J, the junction kept 8 bases outside the gene matches. Germline CDR1 reads SGHTA; CDR2 reads FQGNSA. As DNA, the CDR3 is TGTGCCAGCAGCATTAGACAGGGGTCAACCTACGAGCAGTACTTC. This codes for CASSIRQGSTYEQYF.

About this clonotype: This may arise from a read error, as a much more abundant clone is one base away. The gene calls are TRBV12-3 or TRBV12-4 and TRBJ2-2; no clear D gene. The CDR3 runs to 11 residues. The V and J ends lost 7 bases and 3 bases respectively, with 3 bases between them. The CDR3 DNA follows: TGTGCCAGCAAGTACACCGGGGAGCTGTTTTTT. Its protein is CASKYTGELFF.

This sequence joins TRBV7-9 and TRBJ2-1; 10 nucleotides agree with TRBD2. V lost 7 bases to trimming and J lost 7 bases; unmatched junction nucleotides: 7. The CDR3 is 14 amino acids. Germline V gene sequence: CDR1 SEHNR, CDR2 FQNEAQ (reference sequence). Written as DNA, the CDR3 is TGTGCCAGCACCGTAGCGGGAGGTGGGAATGAGCAGTTCTTC. Translation gives CASTVAGGGNEQFF.

This rearrangement joins TRBV20-1 to TRBJ2-7; 8 bases map to TRBD2. Germline V CDR1 and CDR2: DFQATT, SNEGSKA (reference sequence). V shed 0 bases, J shed 6 bases, and the junction held 4 bases outside the gene matches. The CDR3 runs 13 residues. CDR3 amino acids: CSARDGLAGEQYF. The CDR3 nucleotides read TGCAGTGCTAGAGATGGCCTAGCGGGCGAGCAGTACTTC.

This chain links TRBV4-1 with TRBJ2-1, with 7 bases lining up with TRBD2. Germline V gene sequence: CDR1 MGHRA, CDR2 YSYEKL. The CDR3 runs to 13 residues. V lost 0 bases, J lost 15 bases, and 8 bases stayed unmatched. The CDR3: CASSQEVLALRFF. The CDR3 DNA reads as TGCGCCAGCAGCCAAGAGGTACTAGCGTTGAGGTTCTTC.

This clonotype has only a few counts. V and J are TRBV7-9 and TRBJ2-7; D is unclear. The CDR3 extends over 14 amino acids. CDR1 SEHNR and CDR2 FQNEAQ come from the germline V gene (reference sequence). Trimming took 0 bases from V and 1 from J, leaving 7 bases between them. CDR3 residues: CASSLAADSYEQYF. CDR3 nucleotides: TGTGCCAGCAGCTTAGCGGCAGATTCCTACGAGCAGTACTTC. Complete variable domain (other parts from reference TRBV7-9 and TRBJ2-7): DTGVSQNPRHKITKRGQNVTFRCDPISEHNRLYWYRQTLGQGPEFLTYFQNEAQLEKSRLLSDRFSAERPKGSFSTLEIQRTEQGDSAMYLCASSLAADSYEQYFGPGTRLTVT.

This clonotype was counted only a few times. This sequence joins TRBV3-1 and TRBJ2-7; D is ambiguous. CDR3 size: 14 residues. The V gene lost 0 bases and the J gene lost 9 bases, with 15 bases spanning the gap. Germline V gives CDR1 LGHDT, CDR2 YNNKEL (reference sequence). In DNA, the CDR3 is TGTGCCAGCAGCCAAGAACCGTCCGGGTTAATGCAGTACTTC. This sequence encodes CASSQEPSGLMQYF.

The chain uses TRBV18 and TRBJ1-4, with D hard to call. The ends were cut back, 0 bases at V and 4 bases at J, with 9 bases in the middle. The CDR3 loop spans 15 amino acids. Germline V gene sequence: CDR1 KGHSH, CDR2 LQKENI. The CDR3 is CASSPPGSFNEKLFF. In DNA, the CDR3 is TGTGCCAGCTCACCACCGGGCAGCTTTAATGAAAAACTGTTTTTT.

This clonotype was seen a few times. CDR3 sequence reads: CASNLDRRSETQYF. CDR3 sequence (DNA): TGTGCCAGCAACCTGGACAGGCGGTCCGAGACCCAGTACTTC. The chain couples TRBV12-3 or TRBV12-4 to TRBJ2-5, with 7 bases that match TRBD1. J was trimmed by 5 bases and V by 7 bases; bases with no gene match: 10. CDR3 length: 14 amino acids.

This chain connects TRBV12-3 or TRBV12-4 to TRBJ2-7; TRBD1 matches at 10 bases. This CDR3 spans 15 amino acids. Trimming cost V 4 bases and J 6 bases; bases outside gene matches: 9. The CDR3 protein is CASSSTGGVLREQYF. The CDR3 DNA is TGTGCCAGCAGTTCGACAGGGGGCGTCTTGCGCGAGCAGTACTTC.

This clonotype has a handful of counts. The gene calls are TRBV20-1 and TRBJ2-7; 13 bases line up with TRBD2. This CDR3 is 17 amino acids long. CDR1 is DFQATT, CDR2 SNEGSKA, per germline (reference sequence). Trimming cost V 0 bases and J 3 bases; bases outside gene matches: 8. CDR3: CSARDGTSGRVGYEQYF. As DNA, the CDR3 is TGCAGTGCTAGAGACGGCACTAGCGGGAGGGTGGGCTACGAGCAGTACTTC.

V is TRBV30 and J is TRBJ1-5; D is unclear. CDR1 and CDR2 from the germline V gene are GTSNPN and SVGIG (reference sequence). The CDR3 runs to 13 residues. The ends were cut back, 1 base at V and 2 bases at J, with 6 bases in the middle. The CDR3 spells CAWSGRGNQPQHF. CDR3 DNA sequence: TGTGCCTGGAGTGGACGGGGCAATCAGCCCCAGCATTTT.

J is TRBJ2-3 and V is TRBV5-1, with 8 bases that match TRBD1. V lost 7 bases to trimming and J lost 0 bases; unmatched junction nucleotides: 7. Germline lookup yields CDR1 SGHRS and CDR2 YFSETQ. The CDR3 spans 15 residues. The CDR3 loop reads CASGPGTGSTDTQYF. The DNA for the CDR3 is TGCGCCAGCGGCCCTGGGACAGGTAGCACAGATACGCAGTATTTT.

The V and J genes are TRBV20-1 and TRBJ2-7; possible D gene TRBD2, 5 bases. The ends were cut back, 6 bases at V and 4 bases at J, with 10 bases in the middle. The CDR3 covers 11 residues. Germline V lookup: CDR1 DFQATT, CDR2 SNEGSKA (reference sequence). The CDR3 reads CSAALGYEQYF. Here the CDR3 DNA reads TGCAGTGCAGCACTAGGTTACGAGCAGTACTTC.

This clonotype showed up just a few times. The gene calls are TRBV6-5 and TRBJ2-5; D not certain. Germline V gene sequence: CDR1 MNHEY, CDR2 SVGAGI. With 0 bases removed from V and 1 base from J, the gap between germline ends came to 9 bases. This CDR3 comprises 15 residues. The CDR3 reads CASSYSRGPQETQYF. As DNA, the CDR3 is TGTGCCAGCAGTTACTCACGCGGACCCCAAGAGACCCAGTACTTC.

This clonotype was recorded a few times. J is TRBJ2-1 and V is TRBV5-1; no clear D gene. There are 16 residues in the CDR3. The germline V gene encodes CDR1 SGHRS and CDR2 YFSETQ. Trimming stripped 0 bases from V and 0 bases from J, with 10 bases between. The CDR3 reads CASSLALPGSYNEQFF. The CDR3 coding sequence is TGCGCCAGCAGCTTGGCCCTTCCCGGCTCCTACAATGAGCAGTTCTTC.

The chain combines TRBV4-1 with TRBJ2-7; D may correspond to TRBD1 or TRBD2 (6 bases each). Per germline, CDR1 MGHRA and CDR2 YSYEKL. Trimming removed 4 bases at V and 12 bases at J, with 31 bases between. This CDR3 contains 17 residues. The CDR3 region has the DNA TGCGCCAGCAGCCCAGTAACACGAGGGGGGACGACGGGGAACCTGTACTTC. It is translated as CASSPVTRGGTTGNLYF.

J is TRBJ2-7 and V is TRBV5-1; 7 bases line up with TRBD1. Germline V gene sequence: CDR1 SGHRS, CDR2 YFSETQ. The CDR3 length is 15 residues. V was pared by 3 bases and J by 2 bases, with 8 bases of the junction left unmatched. The CDR3 bases are TGCGCCAGCAGCTCGCCGGGACAGACGACCTACGAGCAGTACTTC. This encodes CASSSPGQTTYEQYF.